This T cell receptor beta chain was found in a study of blood T cell repertoires in COVID-19. Assay: immunoSEQ multiplex PCR; the TCRdb copy retains only in-frame clones and omits some. This table holds approximately 350,000 clones, around 83% found once. Germline CDR1 and CDR2: MDHEN and SYDVKM. V dropped 4 bases and J dropped 5 bases, with 18 bases sitting between them. The CDR3 spans 15 residues. The chain couples TRBV28 to TRBJ2-7; the D gene is possibly TRBD2 (6 bases). Sequencing was done on a sample of PBMCs or T cells enriched from blood (not recorded which). The sequence was obtained from a woman in her forties or fifties who had recovered from COVID-19. This CDR3 is CASSSRLGVRNEQYF. The CDR3 nucleotides are TGTGCCAGCAGTTCACGACTAGGCGTGCGTAACGAGCAGTACTTC.